The next 11 T cell receptor beta chains were all read from a single sample in a study of Tregs in tolerant kidney transplant recipients. The nonmyeloablative bone marrow transplants came from related graft donors, with transient mixed chimerism. Clones were read by immunoSEQ multiplex PCR, and TCRdb kept only the in-frame ones, dropping some. The data contain roughly 50,000 clones, about nine tenths of them singletons. The material was CD8+ T cells from blood (PBMCs), obtained 12 months after the transplant. These receptors were obtained from a human patient who received a combined kidney and bone marrow transplant. Some T cells may be supplied by the graft donor.

V usage is TRBV27 and J usage is TRBJ2-7, with TRBD2 matching over 9 bases. The germline gives CDR1 MNHEY, CDR2 SMNVEV (reference sequence). This CDR3 region has 15 residues. The ends lost 2 bases at V and 1 base at J; junction bases unmatched: 3. CDR3 protein: CASSLGSGSSYEQYF. The DNA for the CDR3 is TGTGCCAGCAGTTTAGGTAGCGGGAGTTCCTACGAGCAGTACTTC.

This chain connects TRBV6-6 to TRBJ2-7; 7 bases line up with TRBD2. Trimming at V came to 2 bases and at J to 4 bases, leaving 2 bases not matched to a gene. Germline CDR1 MNHNY, CDR2 SVGAGI (reference sequence). This CDR3 has 13 amino acids. CDR3 nucleotides: TGTGCCAGCAGTTACGCGGGAGTGTACGAGCAGTACTTC. Amino acids: CASSYAGVYEQYF.

V is TRBV11-3 and J is TRBJ1-1; TRBD1 aligns across 9 bases. Trimming took 5 bases from V and 0 from J; bases not matched to a gene: 4. The length of the CDR3 is 15 residues. The V gene's germline CDR1 is SGHNT and CDR2 YENEEA. DNA for the CDR3: TGTGCCAGCAGCCTACGGACAGGGGTGAACACTGAAGCTTTCTTT. Translation gives CASSLRTGVNTEAFF.

This clone was detected only once. The rearrangement uses TRBV7-2 and TRBJ2-7, with D perhaps TRBD1 (5 bases). V shed 5 bases and J shed 0 bases, with 14 bases lying between them. Germline CDR1 SGHTA, CDR2 FQGNSA. CDR3 length: 15 amino acids. CDR3 in amino acids: CASSNSWGASYEQYF. The CDR3 DNA reads as TGTGCCAGCAGCAATTCCTGGGGCGCCTCCTACGAGCAGTACTTC.

This chain joins TRBV27 and TRBJ2-6; 9 bases are a match to TRBD1. The CDR3 loop spans 16 amino acids. Germline assignment: CDR1 MNHEY and CDR2 SMNVEV (reference sequence). V was clipped by 3 bases and J by 3 bases; unmatched bases: 3. The CDR3 DNA sequence: TGTGCCAGCAGTTTTGGGACAGGGCGTGGGGCCAACGTCCTGACTTTC. It is translated as CASSFGTGRGANVLTF. The full variable domain, with the rest looked up from reference TRBV27 and TRBJ2-6, is EAQVTQNPRYLITVTGKKLTVTCSQNMNHEYMSWYRQDPGLGLRQIYYSMNVEVTDKGDVPEGYKVSRKEKRNFPLILESPSPNQTSLYFCASSFGTGRGANVLTFGAGSRLTVL.

The chain joins TRBV16 to TRBJ1-5, with D perhaps TRBD1 (5 bases). The length of the CDR3 is 14 residues. V was shortened by 4 bases and J by 3 bases, with 10 bases between the two germline ends. The germline CDR1 and CDR2 sequences are KGHSY and FQNENV. CDR3 sequence reads: CASSRATVNQPQHF. The CDR3 DNA is TGTGCCAGCAGCCGCGCGACAGTCAATCAGCCCCAGCATTTT. Using reference TRBV16 and TRBJ1-5 for the parts outside the CDR3, the full variable domain is GEEVAQTPKHLVRGEGQKAKLYCAPIKGHSYVFWYQQVLKNEFKFLISFQNENVFDETGMPKERFSAKCLPNSPCSLEIQATKLEDSAVYFCASSRATVNQPQHFGDGTRLSIL.

J is TRBJ2-7 and V is TRBV19, with D possibly being TRBD2 (5 bases). The germline V gene encodes CDR1 LNHDA and CDR2 SQIVND (reference sequence). There are 13 residues in the CDR3. V was trimmed by 3 bases and J by 0 bases, leaving 6 bases between them. The CDR3 DNA reads TGTGCCAGTAGTATTGGGAGCTCCTACGAGCAGTACTTC. Translated, it gives CASSIGSSYEQYF. Full variable domain (outside the CDR3, taken from reference TRBV19 and TRBJ2-7): DGGITQSPKYLFRKEGQNVTLSCEQNLNHDAMYWYRQDPGQGLRLIYYSQIVNDFQKGDIAEGYSVSREKKESFPLTVTSAQKNPTAFYLCASSIGSSYEQYFGPGTRLTVT.

V and J are TRBV19 and TRBJ2-2; D is possibly TRBD1 (5 bases). The CDR3 is 15 residues long. V shed 5 bases and J shed 1 base, with 11 bases lying between them. Germline V gene lookup returns CDR1 LNHDA and CDR2 SQIVND (reference sequence). The CDR3 here is CASSFWTMNTGELFF. CDR3 bases: TGTGCCAGTAGTTTTTGGACAATGAACACCGGGGAGCTGTTTTTT. Using reference TRBV19 and TRBJ2-2 for the parts outside the CDR3, the full variable domain is DGGITQSPKYLFRKEGQNVTLSCEQNLNHDAMYWYRQDPGQGLRLIYYSQIVNDFQKGDIAEGYSVSREKKESFPLTVTSAQKNPTAFYLCASSFWTMNTGELFFGEGSRLTVL.

The V call is TRBV10-3, the J call TRBJ2-4; D may be TRBD1 (6 bases). Germline-derived CDR1 and CDR2 are ENHRY and SYGVKD. V lost 4 bases and J 1 base, leaving 20 bases between the germline ends. This CDR3 is built from 18 residues. CDR3 nucleotides: TGTGCCATCAGTGCCAATCAACAGGGACCTGGGGCCAAAAACATTCAGTACTTC. It is translated as CAISANQQGPGAKNIQYF.

The V and J genes are TRBV4-3 and TRBJ1-2; 7 nucleotides match TRBD1. The CDR3 loop spans 20 amino acids. V lost 0 bases and J lost 4; bases outside the gene matches: 20. The germline CDR1 and CDR2 sequences are LGHNA and YSLEER. CDR3 coding DNA: TGCGCCAGCAGCCAAGAGGGACAGACGGACAGCCCCACTCCCTTCTATGGCTACACCTTC. Translation: CASSQEGQTDSPTPFYGYTF.

The chain uses TRBV27 and TRBJ1-5; D is unclear. Germline V gives CDR1 MNHEY, CDR2 SMNVEV (reference sequence). Trimming took off 2 bases at V and 3 bases at J, with 8 bases between the two ends. This CDR3 contains 14 residues. In DNA form, the CDR3 reads TGTGCCAGCAGTTTAAATCAGTTCAATCAGCCCCAGCATTTT. It codes for CASSLNQFNQPQHF.